This paragraph covers one TCR beta chain sequence. V dropped 1 base and J dropped 5 bases, with 13 bases sitting between them. The CDR3 is made up of 15 amino acids. The germline V gene has CDR1 SGHRS and CDR2 YFSETQ. Authors' methods: The authors estimated nucleated cell counts from reference gene primer amplification. Repertoires were generated with immunoSEQ multiplex PCR, while TCRdb's copy carries only in-frame clones and drops some. Clone size and the V and J calls come from that table; the DNA yielded D and trimming. The data hold roughly 190,000 clones, with about 95% observed a single time. It was during active infection that Seattle patients were enrolled and then longitudinally followed. This sample was taken from a study of blood T cell repertoires in COVID-19. Study-level background: Samples representing acute and convalescent COVID-19 were sourced from the United States, Italy and Spain. PBMCs, B-cell-depleted T cells, or T cells provided the cDNA or gDNA that made up the material.

This TCR was sampled from a man aged 30 to 45 with COVID-19, enrolled during active disease. The rearrangement joins TRBV5-1 to TRBJ2-1, with a weak D call TRBD2 (5 bases). The sample was peripheral blood. The CDR3, as DNA: TGCGCCAGCAGCTTGACCCGGGGTCCGGACAATGAGCAGTTCTTC. This codes for CASSLTRGPDNEQFF. Full variable domain (missing parts from reference TRBV5-1 and TRBJ2-1): KAGVTQTPRYLIKTRGQQVTLSCSPISGHRSVSWYQQTPGQGLQFLFEYFSETQRNKGNFPGRFSGRQFSNSRSEMNVSTLELGDSALYLCASSLTRGPDNEQFFGPGTRLTVL.